This TCR beta chain was obtained from a study of blood T cell repertoires in COVID-19 (dated by TCRdb to 2018 to 2021). About the full investigation: Collaborator samples came from the United States, Italy and Spain and covered acute and convalescent phases of COVID-19. The material from the prospective study consisted of cDNA or gDNA derived from T cells, B-cell-depleted T cells, or PBMCs. Subjects who had been exposed to COVID-19, were actively infected with it, or had recovered from it provided the deeply sampled blood TCRbeta repertoires that made up the dataset. The repertoires were released in a freely available public database intended as a resource for research on the immune response to SARS-CoV-2. Samples were obtained from the ongoing ImmuneRACE study (first 160 participants) and from some 1,200 subjects provided by 6 global collaborators. Sample metadata almost always included a de-identified subject ID, COVID-19 status, age in years and sex. Where available, HLA class I and class II types were taken from metadata supplied by the sample provider and were not determined by assay-based typing.

The collaborating institutions used their own protocols to collect whole blood in K2EDTA tubes. For TCRbeta analysis, collaborators shipped samples as frozen whole blood, isolated PBMCs, or DNA extracted from either of those sample types. Study-level results and caveats: The amount of clinical and demographic metadata varied by source and participant and was provided uncurated.

TCRbeta CDR3 regions were amplified from genomic DNA by means of the immunoSEQ Assay, a bias-controlled multiplex PCR. Concerning the study's data processing: The number of nucleated cells in each sample was estimated by amplification of reference gene primers within the assay. To quantify the absolute abundance of each unique TCRbeta CDR3 rearrangement, sequence reads were collapsed and filtered. Productive Simpson clonality was computed per sample as the square root of Simpson's diversity index over productive rearrangements. The immuneACCESS repertoire file appears here via TCRdb, limited to in-frame rearrangements. These files lack a portion of the clones; in checked studies, under half of the deficit traces to unresolved V genes, and the cause of the others is not known. The D gene and trimming were derived from the DNA, and the V and J assignments and clone size from that table. Counted in this sample were around 130,000 clones; 82% of them appeared once. 9% to 13% of the sample rests with the top ten.

Regarding this clone: No antigen is known for it. The input lacks base qualities; no much larger clone sits a single base away.

Sequencing was performed on peripheral blood. This clonotype was sampled from a human donor in a cohort sampled during active COVID-19.

At the DNA level, the sequence is TGTGCCAGCAGTTATTCCTACAGGGAAGAGACCCAGTACTTC. It specifies CASSYSYREETQYF. The sequence links TRBV6-5 to TRBJ2-5, with TRBD1 as a weak D call on 6 bases. Trimming removed 3 bases from V and 3 bases from J, leaving 11 bases between the germline ends. In the germline V gene, CDR1 corresponds to MNHEY and CDR2 to SVGAGI. There are 14 amino acids in the CDR3, from cysteine to phenylalanine inclusive. Kept here is only the CDR3 DNA, which spans 42 bases and is read in frame from base 1.